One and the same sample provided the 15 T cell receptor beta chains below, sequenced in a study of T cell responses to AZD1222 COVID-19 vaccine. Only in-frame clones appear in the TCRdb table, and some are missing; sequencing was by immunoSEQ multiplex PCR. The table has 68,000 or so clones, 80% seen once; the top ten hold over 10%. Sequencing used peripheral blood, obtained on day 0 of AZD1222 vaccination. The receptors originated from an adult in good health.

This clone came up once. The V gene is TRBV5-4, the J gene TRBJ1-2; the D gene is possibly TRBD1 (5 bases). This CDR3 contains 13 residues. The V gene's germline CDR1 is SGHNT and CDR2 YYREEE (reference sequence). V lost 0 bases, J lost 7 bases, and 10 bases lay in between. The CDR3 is CASSLVGVGGYTF. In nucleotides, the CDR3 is TGTGCCAGCAGCTTGGTAGGGGTCGGTGGCTACACCTTC.

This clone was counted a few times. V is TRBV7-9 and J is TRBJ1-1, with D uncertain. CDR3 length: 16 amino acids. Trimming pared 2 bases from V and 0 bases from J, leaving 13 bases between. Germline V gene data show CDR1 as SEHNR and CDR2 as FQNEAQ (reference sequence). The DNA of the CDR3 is TGTGCCAGCAGCTTACCTGTGTCGGGGATGAACACTGAAGCTTTCTTT. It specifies CASSLPVSGMNTEAFF.

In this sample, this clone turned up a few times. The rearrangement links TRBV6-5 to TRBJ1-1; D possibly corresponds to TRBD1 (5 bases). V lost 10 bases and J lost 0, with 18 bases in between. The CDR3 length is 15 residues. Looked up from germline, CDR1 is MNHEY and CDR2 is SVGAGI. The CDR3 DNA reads TGTGCCAACCGCAATCTGGAGGGGCTGAACACTGAAGCTTTCTTT. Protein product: CANRNLEGLNTEAFF.

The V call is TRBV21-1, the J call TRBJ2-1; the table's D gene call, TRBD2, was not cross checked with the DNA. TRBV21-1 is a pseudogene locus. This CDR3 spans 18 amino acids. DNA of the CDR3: TGTGCCAGCAGCATCCTAGCGGGGGCCCAAGATGTTTACAATGAGCAGTTCTTC. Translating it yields CASSILAGAQDVYNEQFF.

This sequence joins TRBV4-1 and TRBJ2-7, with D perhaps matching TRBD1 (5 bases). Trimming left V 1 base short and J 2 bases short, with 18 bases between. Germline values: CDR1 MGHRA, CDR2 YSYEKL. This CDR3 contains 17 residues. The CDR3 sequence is CASSQGVGQGRTYEQYF. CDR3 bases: TGCGCCAGCAGCCAAGGGGTTGGGCAGGGAAGAACCTACGAGCAGTACTTC.

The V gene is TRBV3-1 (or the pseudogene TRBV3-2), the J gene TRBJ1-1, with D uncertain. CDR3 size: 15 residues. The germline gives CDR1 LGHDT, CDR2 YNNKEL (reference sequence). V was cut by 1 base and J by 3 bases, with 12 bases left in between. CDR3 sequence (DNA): TGTGCCAGCAGCCAAGTCCCCTCGGCGGACACTGAAGCTTTCTTT. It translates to CASSQVPSADTEAFF.

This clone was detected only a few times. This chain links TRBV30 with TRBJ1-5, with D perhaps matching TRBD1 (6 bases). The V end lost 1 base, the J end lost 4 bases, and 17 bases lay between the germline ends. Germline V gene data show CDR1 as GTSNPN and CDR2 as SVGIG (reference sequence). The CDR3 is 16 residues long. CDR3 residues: CAWSGAGQMGNQPQHF. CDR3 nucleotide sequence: TGTGCCTGGAGTGGTGCGGGACAAATGGGGAATCAGCCCCAGCATTTT.

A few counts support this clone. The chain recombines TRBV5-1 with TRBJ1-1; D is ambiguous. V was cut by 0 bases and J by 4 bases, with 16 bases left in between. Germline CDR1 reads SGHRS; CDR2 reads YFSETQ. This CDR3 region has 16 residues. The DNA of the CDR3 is TGCGCCAGCAGCTTGGTGGCAGCGCCTTCGCGCACTGAAGCTTTCTTT. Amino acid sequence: CASSLVAAPSRTEAFF.

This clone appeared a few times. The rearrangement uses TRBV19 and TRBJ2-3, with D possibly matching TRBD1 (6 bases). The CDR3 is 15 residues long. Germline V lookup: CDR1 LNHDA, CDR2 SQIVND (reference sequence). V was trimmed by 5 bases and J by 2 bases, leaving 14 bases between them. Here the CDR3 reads CASSQSQGYTDTQYF. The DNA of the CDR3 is TGTGCCAGTAGTCAAAGCCAGGGGTACACAGATACGCAGTATTTT.

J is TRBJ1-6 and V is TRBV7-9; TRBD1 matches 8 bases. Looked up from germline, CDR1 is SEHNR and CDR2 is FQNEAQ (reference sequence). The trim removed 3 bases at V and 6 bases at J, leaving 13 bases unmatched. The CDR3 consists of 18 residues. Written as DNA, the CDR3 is TGTGCCAGCAGCTTCGACAGGGGTCGATTGTGGGCTAATTCACCCCTCCACTTT. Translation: CASSFDRGRLWANSPLHF.

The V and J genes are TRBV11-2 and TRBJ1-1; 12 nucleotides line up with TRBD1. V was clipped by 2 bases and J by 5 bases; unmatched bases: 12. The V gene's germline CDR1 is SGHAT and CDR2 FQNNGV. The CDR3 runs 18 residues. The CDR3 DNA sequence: TGTGCCAGCAGCTTACTCGGGACAGGGGGCAGTTCAGATACTGAAGCTTTCTTT. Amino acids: CASSLLGTGGSSDTEAFF. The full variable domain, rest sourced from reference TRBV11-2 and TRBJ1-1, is EAGVAQSPRYKIIEKRQSVAFWCNPISGHATLYWYQQILGQGPKLLIQFQNNGVVDDSQLPKDRFSAERLKGVDSTLKIQPAKLEDSAVYLCASSLLGTGGSSDTEAFFGQGTRLTVV.

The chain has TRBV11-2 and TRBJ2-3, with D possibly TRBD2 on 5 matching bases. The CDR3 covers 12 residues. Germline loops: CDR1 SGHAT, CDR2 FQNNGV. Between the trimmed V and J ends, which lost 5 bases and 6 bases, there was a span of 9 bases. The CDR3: CASSTTGDTQYF. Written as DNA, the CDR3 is TGTGCCAGCAGCACCACGGGGGATACGCAGTATTTT.

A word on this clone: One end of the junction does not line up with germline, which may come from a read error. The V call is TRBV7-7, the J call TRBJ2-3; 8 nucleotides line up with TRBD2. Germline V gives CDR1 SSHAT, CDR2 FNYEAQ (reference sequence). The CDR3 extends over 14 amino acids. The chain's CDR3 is CASSLGAGVDTQYF. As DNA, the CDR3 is TGTGCTAGCAGCTTAGGAGCGGGGGTAGATACGCAGTATTTT.

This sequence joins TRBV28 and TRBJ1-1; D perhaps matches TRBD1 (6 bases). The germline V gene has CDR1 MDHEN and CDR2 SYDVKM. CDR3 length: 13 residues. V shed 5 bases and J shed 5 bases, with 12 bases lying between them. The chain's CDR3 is CASSGGLRTEAFF. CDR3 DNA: TGTGCCAGCAGTGGGGGGCTTCGAACTGAAGCTTTCTTT.

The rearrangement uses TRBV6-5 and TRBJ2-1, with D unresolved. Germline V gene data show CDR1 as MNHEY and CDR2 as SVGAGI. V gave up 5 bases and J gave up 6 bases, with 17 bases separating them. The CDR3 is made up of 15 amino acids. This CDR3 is CASSTNSEEFNEQFF. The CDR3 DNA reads TGTGCCAGCAGTACAAACAGTGAAGAATTCAATGAGCAGTTCTTC.